The 7 T cell receptor beta chains below were found in one sample sequenced in a study of blood T cell repertoires in COVID-19. The repertoire was sequenced with immunoSEQ multiplex PCR; TCRdb's copy has only in-frame clones and lacks some. The sample holds about 220,000 clones, 83% seen once. Sequenced material: PBMCs or T cells enriched from blood (not recorded which). The receptor source for this set is a woman aged 50 to 60 who had been exposed to COVID-19.

The CDR3 protein is CASSLLGPLEQYF. CDR3 coding DNA: TGTGCCAGCAGCCTGTTGGGGCCCCTCGAGCAGTACTTC. The chain combines TRBV28 with TRBJ2-7, with D tentatively TRBD1 (5 bases). This CDR3 has 13 amino acids. Between the trimmed V and J ends, which lost 6 bases and 6 bases, there was a span of 15 bases. CDR1 and CDR2 from the germline V gene are MDHEN and SYDVKM.

Points on this clone: This same CDR3 is encoded by further DNA sequences in the sample. The chain recombines TRBV5-1 with TRBJ1-3; D is unclear. This CDR3 region has 15 residues. Germline V gene sequence: CDR1 SGHRS, CDR2 YFSETQ. The V gene lost 0 bases and the J gene lost 3 bases, with 10 bases spanning the gap. CDR3 protein: CASSLEAGGGNTIYF. The CDR3, as DNA: TGCGCCAGCAGCTTGGAAGCAGGAGGTGGAAACACCATATATTTT.

The chain has TRBV29-1 and TRBJ2-1; 11 bases align to TRBD1. Germline-derived CDR1 and CDR2 are SQVTM and ANQGSEA. Trimming cost V 7 bases and J 6 bases; bases outside gene matches: 5. The length of the CDR3 is 13 residues. Here the CDR3 DNA reads TGCAGCGGCTCCGGGACAGGGGGCAATGAGCAGTTCTTC. Its protein product is CSGSGTGGNEQFF.

The gene calls are TRBV3-1 (or the pseudogene TRBV3-2) and TRBJ1-4; D is ambiguous. Trimming removed 3 bases from V and 8 bases from J, with 16 bases in between. CDR3 length: 15 residues. The germline CDR1 and CDR2 sequences are LGHDT and YNNKEL (reference sequence). The CDR3 nucleotides read TGTGCCAGCAGCCACCCCAAGGCGGGAGGCGAAAAACTGTTTTTT. This gives the protein CASSHPKAGGEKLFF.

A few counts support this clone. V gene TRBV5-8 combines with J gene TRBJ1-6; D ambiguous. V lost 4 bases to trimming and J lost 7 bases, with 15 bases between them. Per the germline V gene, CDR1 is SGHTS and CDR2 is YDEGEE. The CDR3 sequence is 15 residues long. As DNA, the CDR3 is TGTGCCAGCAGCCCGTCAAGACATGCGAATTCACCCCTCCACTTT. Translation: CASSPSRHANSPLHF.

The J gene is TRBJ2-1, the V gene TRBV7-9, with unresolved D. Trimming removed 6 bases from V and 2 bases from J, with 11 bases in between. There are 14 residues in the CDR3. Germline V lookup: CDR1 SEHNR, CDR2 FQNEAQ (reference sequence). CDR3 in DNA: TGTGCCAGCAGTCCGACAACCACCTACAATGAGCAGTTCTTC. Translated, it gives CASSPTTTYNEQFF.

The V gene is TRBV28, the J gene TRBJ1-6; TRBD1 matches 7 bases. V lost 10 bases and J lost 4; bases outside the gene matches: 4. The CDR3 is 13 residues long. Germline CDR1 is MDHEN and CDR2 is SYDVKM. The CDR3 DNA reads TGTGCCACCACGGGACAGTATAATTCACCCCTCCACTTT. Its translation: CATTGQYNSPLHF.